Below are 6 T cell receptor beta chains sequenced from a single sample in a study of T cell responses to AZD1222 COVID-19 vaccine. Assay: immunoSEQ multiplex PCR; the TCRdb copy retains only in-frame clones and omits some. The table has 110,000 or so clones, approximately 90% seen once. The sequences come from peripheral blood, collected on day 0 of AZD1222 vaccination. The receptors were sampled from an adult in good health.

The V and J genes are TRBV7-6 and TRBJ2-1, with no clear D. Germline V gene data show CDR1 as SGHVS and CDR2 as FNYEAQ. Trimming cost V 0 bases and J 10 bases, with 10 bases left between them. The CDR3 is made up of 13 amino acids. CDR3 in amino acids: CASSLAPVVEQFF. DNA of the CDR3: TGTGCCAGCAGCTTAGCTCCCGTGGTCGAGCAGTTCTTC.

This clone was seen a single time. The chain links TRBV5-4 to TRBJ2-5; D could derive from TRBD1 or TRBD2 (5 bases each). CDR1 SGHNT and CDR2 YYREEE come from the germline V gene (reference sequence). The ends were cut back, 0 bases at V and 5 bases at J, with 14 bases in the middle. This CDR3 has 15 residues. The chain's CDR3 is CASSLGPGSGETQYF. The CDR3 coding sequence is TGTGCCAGCAGCTTGGGTCCGGGGTCAGGGGAGACCCAGTACTTC.

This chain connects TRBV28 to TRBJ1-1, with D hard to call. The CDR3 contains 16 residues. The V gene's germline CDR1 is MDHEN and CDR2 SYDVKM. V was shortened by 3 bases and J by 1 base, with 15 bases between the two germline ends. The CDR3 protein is CASSFQAGARNTEAFF. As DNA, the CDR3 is TGTGCCAGCAGTTTTCAAGCAGGCGCAAGGAACACTGAAGCTTTCTTT.

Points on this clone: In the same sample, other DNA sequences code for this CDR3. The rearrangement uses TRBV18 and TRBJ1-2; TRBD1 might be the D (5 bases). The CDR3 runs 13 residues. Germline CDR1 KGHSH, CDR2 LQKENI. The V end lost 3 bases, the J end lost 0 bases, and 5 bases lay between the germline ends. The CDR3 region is CASSPTANYGYTF. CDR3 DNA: TGTGCCAGCTCACCGACAGCTAACTATGGCTACACCTTC.

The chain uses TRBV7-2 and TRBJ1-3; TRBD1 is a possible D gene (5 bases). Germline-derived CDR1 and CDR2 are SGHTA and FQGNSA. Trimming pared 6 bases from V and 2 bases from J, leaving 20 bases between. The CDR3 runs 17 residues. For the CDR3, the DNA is TGTGCCAGCAGAATGAACCTTGGGGGATTGACTGGAAACACCATATATTTT. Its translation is CASRMNLGGLTGNTIYF.

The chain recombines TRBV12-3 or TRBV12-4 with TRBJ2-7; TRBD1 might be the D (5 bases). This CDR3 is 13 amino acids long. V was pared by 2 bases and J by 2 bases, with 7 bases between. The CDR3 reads CASSLNRPYEQYF. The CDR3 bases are TGTGCCAGCAGTTTAAACAGGCCCTACGAGCAGTACTTC.